This T cell receptor beta chain was found in a study of T cells in Graves' hyperthyroidism and ophthalmopathy. Findings of the study overall: Among clonotypes expanded in thyroid above 0.001, most were also found in blood. In simple terms, a model built on 13 V-J features told ophthalmopathy apart from stable hyperthyroidism.

This clonotype was seen ten or more times. The antigen is not known. The V gene end was trimmed by 2 bases and the J gene end by 0 bases; junction bases not matched to a gene: 9. The CDR3 totals 17 residues. Germline values: CDR1 LGHDT, CDR2 YNNKEL (reference sequence). Disease lasting under 3 months, a NOSPECS grade of at least 4, and a Clinical Activity Score of at least 3 were features of the ophthalmopathy patients. Investigators excluded patients with uncontrolled infection, other autoimmune disease, pregnancy or lactation. What was amplified from RNA transcripts were TCR beta CDR3 regions. The HTBI primer set drove a first-round RT-PCR of the TCR CDR3. One entry per CDR3 protein results from TCRdb running MiXCR on the multiplex PCR reads. Of some 370,000 distinct CDR3 sequences listed, about 14% are singletons.

The source of this sequence is a man aged 45 to 65 with Graves' ophthalmopathy. The chain recombines TRBV3-1 with TRBJ2-5, with 7 positions matching TRBD2. Material for sequencing was blood. The CDR3 nucleotides read TGTGCCAGCAGCCAACCTCCTCCTAGCGGAAACCAAGAGACCCAGTACTTC. Its protein is CASSQPPPSGNQETQYF.